Sequencing of this T cell receptor beta chain was carried out in a study of early T cells in non-severe SARS-CoV-2 infection. The library protocol tagged individual cDNA molecules with unique molecular identifiers. A single record per CDR3 protein comes from TCRdb applying MiXCR to the 5' RACE reads. Seen here are tens of thousands of distinct CDR3 sequences, less than 8.5% observed once, and the top ten hold roughly 4.1%. This clonotype appeared a few times. CDR3 length equals 14 residues. With 3 bases clipped from V and 6 bases from J, the junction kept 8 bases outside the gene matches. The V gene's germline CDR1 is SGHVS and CDR2 FQNEAQ.

Sequenced input: whole blood. The chain has TRBV7-8 and TRBJ2-7, with 7 bases matching TRBD2. The TCR sequence derives from an adult who was a healthcare worker with PCR-confirmed SARS-CoV-2 infection or an uninfected control (not recorded which). CDR3 nucleotide sequence: TGTGCCAGCAGCTTTCATGCGGGAGACGCCGAGCAGTACTTC. Residues: CASSFHAGDAEQYF.